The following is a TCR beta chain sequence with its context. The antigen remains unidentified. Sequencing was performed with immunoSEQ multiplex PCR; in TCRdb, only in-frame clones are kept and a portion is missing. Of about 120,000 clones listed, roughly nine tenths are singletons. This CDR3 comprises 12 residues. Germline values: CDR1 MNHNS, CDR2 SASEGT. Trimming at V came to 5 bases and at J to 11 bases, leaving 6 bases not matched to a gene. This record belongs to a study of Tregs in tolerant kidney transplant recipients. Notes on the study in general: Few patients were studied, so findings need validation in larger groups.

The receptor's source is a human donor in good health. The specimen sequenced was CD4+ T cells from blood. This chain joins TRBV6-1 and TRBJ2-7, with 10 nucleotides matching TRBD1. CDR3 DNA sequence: TGTGCCAGCAGTTTTTCCGGGACAGGGGAGTACTTC. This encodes CASSFSGTGEYF.